The next 18 T cell receptor beta chains were all read from a single sample in a study of molecular identifiers for immune sequencing clone quantification. TCRdb recomputed calls from the PCR reads with MiXCR, one row per CDR3 protein. The sample gives about 500,000 distinct CDR3 sequences, under 30% of which show up once; around 0.76% is in the top ten. The sequenced material came from naive CD8+ T cells from blood, with Jurkat cell RNA spiked in. The sample's subset: FACS-sorted CD8+CD4-CCR7+CD45RA+ naive T cells. The origin of the receptors is a human donor in good health. Some libraries in this study had Jurkat cell RNA spiked in.

This clonotype was recorded a few times. The rearrangement uses TRBV9 and TRBJ2-5; 8 nucleotides match TRBD1. CDR1 and CDR2 from the germline V gene are SGDLS and YYNGEE. The CDR3 sequence is 15 residues long. Trimming took 5 bases from V and 3 from J; bases not matched to a gene: 9. CDR3 in amino acids: CASSSPGTGEETQYF. In DNA, the CDR3 is TGTGCCAGCAGTTCACCCGGGACAGGTGAAGAGACCCAGTACTTC. The full variable domain, completed using reference TRBV9 and TRBJ2-5, is DSGVTQTPKHLITATGQRVTLRCSPRSGDLSVYWYQQSLDQGLQFLIQYYNGEERAKGNILERFSAQQFPDLHSELNLSSLELGDSALYFCASSSPGTGEETQYFGPGTRLLVL.

This clonotype has ten or more counts. The junction shows a germline mismatch at one end, possibly a read error. V usage is TRBV12-3 or TRBV12-4 and J usage is TRBJ2-3; 9 nucleotides match TRBD2. The CDR3 is 15 amino acids. CDR3: CASSVAGAYTDTQYF. In DNA, the CDR3 is TGTGCCAGCAGTGTAGCGGGGGCGTACACAGATACGCAGTATTTT.

With regard to this clonotype: Sequence at one end of the junction differs from germline and may be a read error. The chain combines TRBV20-1 with TRBJ2-7; the match to TRBD2 covers 13 bases. The CDR3 is 18 residues long. The germline CDR1 and CDR2 sequences are DFQATT and SNEGSKA (reference sequence). CDR3 amino acids: CSARESGTSGEGSYGQYF. The CDR3 DNA follows: TGCAGTGCTAGAGAGAGCGGGACTAGCGGGGAGGGGTCCTACGGGCAGTACTTC.

This clonotype was seen at least ten times. The rearrangement joins TRBV2 to TRBJ2-1; 7 bases match TRBD1. Germline CDR1 is SNHLY and CDR2 is FYNNEI. The CDR3 totals 14 residues. V lost 6 bases and J lost 0; bases outside the gene matches: 2. CDR3 nucleotides: TGTGCCAGCAGCGCAGGGGGCTCCTACAATGAGCAGTTCTTC. Protein: CASSAGGSYNEQFF. The full variable domain, rest sourced from reference TRBV2 and TRBJ2-1, is EPEVTQTPSHQVTQMGQEVILRCVPISNHLYFYWYRQILGQKVEFLVSFYNNEISEKSEIFDDQFSVERPDGSNFTLKIRSTKLEDSAMYFCASSAGGSYNEQFFGPGTRLTVL.

The table lists this clonotype with a few counts. This chain joins TRBV30 and TRBJ1-5; a weak D match, TRBD1 (5 bases). The CDR3 is 15 amino acids. Germline V gene sequence: CDR1 GTSNPN, CDR2 SVGIG (reference sequence). V lost 2 bases and J lost 1, with 12 bases in between. The CDR3 here is CAWSLDSSSNQPQHF. In DNA, the CDR3 is TGTGCCTGGAGTCTCGACAGTTCGAGCAATCAGCCCCAGCATTTT.

This chain connects TRBV9 to TRBJ2-3; D is uncertain. CDR1 is SGDLS and CDR2 is YYNGEE in the germline V gene. The CDR3 runs to 13 residues. The V gene lost 0 bases and the J gene lost 4 bases, with 6 bases spanning the gap. Here the CDR3 DNA reads TGTGCCAGCAGCGTAGAAGTCTCAGATACGCAGTATTTT. The encoded protein is CASSVEVSDTQYF.

Points on this clonotype: This may come from a read error, since a much larger clone is one base off. It is likely a read error, because the conserved phenylalanine at the end of the CDR3 is missing. The rearrangement joins TRBV7-9 to TRBJ2-3; tentative D call: TRBD2 (7 bases). CDR1 and CDR2 from the germline V gene are SEHNR and FQNEAQ (reference sequence). The V end was cut by 5 bases, the J end by 0 bases, with 12 bases between. This CDR3 has 15 amino acids. The CDR3 DNA follows: TGTGCCAGCAGCGACGGGGGGCTCAGCACAGATACGCAGTATCTT. Its translation is CASSDGGLSTDTQYL.

A note on this clonotype: This may be a read error, as it is one base from a much larger clone. The chain uses TRBV28 and TRBJ1-5, with a possible D match to TRBD1 (5 bases). V dropped 5 bases and J dropped 3 bases, with 14 bases sitting between them. Germline CDR1 MDHEN, CDR2 SYDVKM. This CDR3 spans 15 amino acids. DNA of the CDR3: TGTGCCAGCAGTACTAGGGGAGTCGACAATCAGCCCCAGCATTTT. Residues: CASSTRGVDNQPQHF.

Details on this clonotype: A read error may explain this, as a much larger clone is one base away. This rearrangement joins TRBV27 to TRBJ1-1; D remains ambiguous. Germline V gene sequence: CDR1 MNHEY, CDR2 SMNVEV (reference sequence). The CDR3 contains 11 residues. Trimming took off 6 bases at V and 7 bases at J, with 9 bases between the two ends. The CDR3 DNA sequence: TGTGCCAGCAGCCGATACAGTGAAGCTTTCTTT. It translates to CASSRYSEAFF.

The chain carries TRBV27 and TRBJ2-7; 11 bases match TRBD1. Germline V lookup: CDR1 MNHEY, CDR2 SMNVEV (reference sequence). The CDR3 sequence is 16 residues long. The trim removed 0 bases at V and 4 bases at J, leaving 5 bases unmatched. The chain's CDR3 is CASSLSTGQGEYEQYF. The DNA for the CDR3 is TGTGCCAGCAGTTTATCGACGGGACAGGGGGAGTACGAGCAGTACTTC.

This clonotype was picked up a small number of times. The rearrangement joins TRBV11-2 to TRBJ2-7; the D gene is possibly TRBD2 (6 bases). V was cut by 3 bases and J by 7 bases, with 25 bases left in between. Per germline, CDR1 SGHAT and CDR2 FQNNGV. The CDR3 is 17 residues long. CDR3 nucleotide sequence: TGTGCCAGCAGCTTGGGGACCCGGGAGTCTGTTTCTTGGGAGCAGTACTTC. This codes for CASSLGTRESVSWEQYF.

V gene TRBV11-2 combines with J gene TRBJ2-3, with 7 bases matching TRBD1. Germline V gene lookup returns CDR1 SGHAT and CDR2 FQNNGV. V gave up 6 bases and J gave up 5 bases; unmatched junction bases: 2. The CDR3 runs to 12 residues. CDR3: CASSRQGDTQYF. In DNA form, the CDR3 reads TGTGCCAGCAGTAGACAGGGAGATACGCAGTATTTT.

Concerning this clonotype itself: Being one base from a much bigger clone, this may be a read error. The chain couples TRBV4-3 to TRBJ2-7, with 8 nucleotides matching TRBD1. Germline-derived CDR1 and CDR2 are LGHNA and YSLEER. V lost 2 bases, J lost 3 bases, and 3 bases stayed unmatched. The CDR3 is made up of 14 amino acids. CDR3: CASSQHGQGYEQYF. For the CDR3, the DNA is TGCGCCAGCAGCCAACATGGACAGGGCTACGAGCAGTACTTC.

There are a few counts of this clonotype. The chain combines TRBV10-3 with TRBJ2-6; D is ambiguous. The V end was cut by 2 bases, the J end by 1 base, with 9 bases between. Per the germline V gene, CDR1 is ENHRY and CDR2 is SYGVKD. CDR3 size: 16 residues. In nucleotides, the CDR3 is TGTGCCATCAGTGAGCCCACAACTTCTGGGGCCAACGTCCTGACTTTC. This encodes CAISEPTTSGANVLTF.

This clonotype was seen a handful of times. The chain has TRBV7-9 and TRBJ2-7; the D gene is possibly TRBD2 (6 bases). This CDR3 spans 15 amino acids. Germline V lookup: CDR1 SEHNR, CDR2 FQNEAQ (reference sequence). The V and J ends lost 8 bases and 0 bases respectively, with 17 bases between them. The CDR3 region has the DNA TGTGCCAGCGGCCCCCTCGGGGGTAGCTCCTACGAGCAGTACTTC. Its protein product is CASGPLGGSSYEQYF. The full variable domain, completed using reference TRBV7-9 and TRBJ2-7, is DTGVSQNPRHKITKRGQNVTFRCDPISEHNRLYWYRQTLGQGPEFLTYFQNEAQLEKSRLLSDRFSAERPKGSFSTLEIQRTEQGDSAMYLCASGPLGGSSYEQYFGPGTRLTVT.

This clonotype came up a few times. The CDR3 does not close with the conserved phenylalanine or tryptophan, likely indicating a read error. The chain uses TRBV20-1 and TRBJ2-2; a weak D match, TRBD1 (6 bases). Deletions cut 0 bases from V and 5 bases from J, with 16 bases between. This CDR3 is 16 amino acids long. Germline-derived CDR1 and CDR2 are DFQATT and SNEGSKA (reference sequence). Here the CDR3 reads CSARDQGTINTGELFS. The CDR3 nucleotides read TGCAGTGCTAGAGATCAGGGGACAATTAATACCGGGGAGCTGTTTTCT.

The table lists this clonotype with many counts. The chain couples TRBV7-2 to TRBJ1-1; D uncertain. The CDR3 consists of 11 residues. In germline, CDR1 is SGHTA, CDR2 FQGNSA. Trimming removed 5 bases from V and 9 bases from J, with 10 bases in between. The CDR3 sequence: CASSPQRQAFF. The CDR3 DNA reads as TGTGCCAGCAGCCCACAACGACAAGCTTTCTTT. The full variable domain, with the rest looked up from reference TRBV7-2 and TRBJ1-1, is GAGVSQSPSNKVTEKGKDVELRCDPISGHTALYWYRQSLGQGLEFLIYFQGNSAPDKSGLPSDRFSAERTGGSVSTLTIQRTQQEDSAVYLCASSPQRQAFFGQGTRLTVV.

This clonotype has a handful of counts. The chain recombines TRBV11-2 with TRBJ2-1; D remains unclear. V shed 3 bases and J shed 10 bases, with 10 bases lying between them. There are 12 residues in the CDR3. Germline V CDR1 and CDR2: SGHAT, FQNNGV. In DNA form, the CDR3 reads TGTGCCAGCAGCTTCGCCGTCAGGGAGCAGTTCTTC. Protein product: CASSFAVREQFF.